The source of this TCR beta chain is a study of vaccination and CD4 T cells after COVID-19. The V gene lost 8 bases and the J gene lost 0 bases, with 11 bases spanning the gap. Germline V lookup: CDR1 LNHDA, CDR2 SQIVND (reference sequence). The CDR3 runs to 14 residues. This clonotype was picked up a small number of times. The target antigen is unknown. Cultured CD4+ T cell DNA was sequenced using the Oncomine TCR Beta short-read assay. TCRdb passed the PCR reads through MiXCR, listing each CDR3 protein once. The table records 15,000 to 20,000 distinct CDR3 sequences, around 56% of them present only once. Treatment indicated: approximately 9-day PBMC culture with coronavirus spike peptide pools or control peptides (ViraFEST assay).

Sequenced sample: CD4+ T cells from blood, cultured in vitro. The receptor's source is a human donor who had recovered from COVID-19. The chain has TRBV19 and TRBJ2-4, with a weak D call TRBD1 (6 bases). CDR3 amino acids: CASGEGVAKNIQYF. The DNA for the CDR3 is TGTGCCAGTGGTGAGGGGGTAGCCAAAAACATTCAGTACTTC.